This record looks at one T cell receptor (beta chain) sequence and its context. Its matching antigen is unknown. This entry is derived from a study of T cell responses to AZD1222 COVID-19 vaccine. Sequenced by immunoSEQ multiplex PCR; TCRdb stores in-frame clones only, minus some. The profile covers about 190,000 clones, with around 86% appearing a single time and 2.7% taken by the ten largest. General study findings and limits: The reported proportion of spike-specific TCRs targeting unmutated variant regions was nearly half. Repertoire collection took place solely once the T cell response had peaked. Females outnumbered males among donors, who were mostly white British; clonal diversity was possibly underestimated.

Per the germline V gene, CDR1 is MNHEY and CDR2 is SVGAGI. Trimming took off 2 bases at V and 10 bases at J, with 14 bases between the two ends. CDR3 size: 13 residues. The chain carries TRBV6-5 and TRBJ1-1; D is possibly TRBD1 (5 bases). The TCR sequence derives from an adult in good health. This specimen consisted of peripheral blood, obtained on day 0 of MenACWY control vaccination. CDR3: CASSYETSGSAFF. The CDR3 bases are TGTGCCAGCAGTTACGAAACGTCAGGGTCAGCTTTCTTT.